This T cell receptor (beta chain) was recovered during a study of shared clonotypes between healthy human individuals. The V gene end was trimmed by 0 bases and the J gene end by 10 bases; junction bases not matched to a gene: 14. Germline CDR1 and CDR2: GTSNPN and SVGIG (reference sequence). This CDR3 has 18 residues. Scientists sequenced DNA from unsorted PBMC on ten immunoSEQ deep assay plates. As processed by the authors: Without quality scores, immunoSEQ junctional reads could not be filtered like full-length reads. Method: immunoSEQ multiplex PCR; TCRdb's copy keeps in-frame clones and lacks some. The D gene and trimming were derived from the DNA, and the V and J assignments and clone size from that table. The profile shows about 490,000 clones, around 80% of them singletons.

The chain carries TRBV30 and TRBJ2-1, with 14 positions matching TRBD2. Sequencing was performed on PBMCs. This TCR came from a woman in her 40s in good health. Some clones in this sample may be carry-over from other donors' samples. The CDR3 DNA reads TGTGCCTGGAGTGTGCCGGGACTAGCGGGAGTTTACCGCCCAGAGCAGTTCTTC. Amino acids: CAWSVPGLAGVYRPEQFF.